This record concerns one T cell receptor beta chain sequence. Libraries were prepared by immunoSEQ multiplex PCR; TCRdb keeps only in-frame clonotypes and omits some of them. This sample has approximately 260,000 clones, with roughly 80% found just once. J lost 11 bases, V lost 2 bases, and 5 bases had no gene match. This CDR3 has 14 residues. Germline V gives CDR1 LGHNA, CDR2 YNFKEQ. Recruitment covered under 25 US areas and drew participants whose ages spanned roughly 18 to 90 years. Participant reports of clinical history set cohort assignment. The data stem from a study of blood T cell repertoires in COVID-19. The wider study: Samples representing acute and convalescent COVID-19 were sourced from the United States, Italy and Spain.

The sample was PBMCs or T cells enriched from blood (not recorded which). The chain links TRBV4-2 to TRBJ1-6, with TRBD1 matching 8 bases. This sequence was found in a man between 25 and 39 years old with acute COVID-19. The chain's CDR3 is CASSQTQGVPPLHF. Here the CDR3 DNA reads TGTGCCAGCAGCCAAACACAGGGGGTACCACCCCTCCACTTT.